This T cell receptor beta chain was sequenced in a study of T cells in Graves' hyperthyroidism and ophthalmopathy. Study summary: Prior to any treatment, at the point of initial diagnosis, peripheral blood was collected. Whole-study findings and limits: From stable hyperthyroidism, ophthalmopathy was set apart by a 13 V-J model.

The CDR3 sequence is 15 residues long. The V and J ends lost 4 bases and 2 bases, in that order; junction bases with no gene match: 7. In germline, CDR1 is LGHDT, CDR2 YNNKEL (reference sequence). Exclusion of patients followed from uncontrolled infection, other autoimmune disease, pregnancy or lactation. TCR beta CDR3 regions were amplified from RNA. During a first-round RT-PCR of the TCR CDR3, the HTBI primer set was used. TCRdb used MiXCR to reprocess the multiplex PCR reads, holding one entry per CDR3 protein. Of approximately 270,000 distinct CDR3 sequences detected, about 14% appear once; the ten largest clones hold roughly 14%. This clonotype appeared many times. The antigen remains undetermined.

This TCR was recovered from a woman aged 40 to 50 with Graves' hyperthyroidism that later progressed to Graves' ophthalmopathy. Sequencing was performed on blood. The rearrangement joins TRBV3-1 to TRBJ2-5; TRBD2 matches at 7 bases. The CDR3 coding sequence is TGTGCCAGCAGCCTTGGGGCTAGCGGACAAGAGACCCAGTACTTC. This encodes CASSLGASGQETQYF.